The sequence of this TCR beta chain was determined in a study of tissue T cells after allogeneic stem cell transplantation. Findings and limits, study-wide: Which tissue TCRs were alloreactive or antigen-specific was not determined. Some clones might be persisting host cells.

On this clone itself: Its specificity is unknown. Mouse germline and gene names are used. The read ends 1 residue early relative to the CDR3; the germline J gene fills the gap.

The protocol was immunoSEQ multiplex PCR, while the TCRdb copy is restricted to in-frame clones and leaves out a portion. The profile shows 40,000 to 50,000 clones, around 66% of them singletons. With V trimmed by 0 bases and J by 1 base, 0 bases remained unmatched. The CDR3 contains 15 residues. Germline assignment: CDR1 FNHDT and CDR2 SITEND (reference sequence). The sequenced sample was sorted cells pooled from one or two spleens. The TCR originated in a pool of C57BL/6 mice in good health. The rearrangement joins TRBV19 to TRBJ1-4; 7 bases are a match to TRBD1. The CDR3 sequence: CASSIGDSSNERLFF. The DNA read from the CDR3 is TGTGCCAGCAGTATAGGGGACAGTTCCAACGAAAGATTATTT.